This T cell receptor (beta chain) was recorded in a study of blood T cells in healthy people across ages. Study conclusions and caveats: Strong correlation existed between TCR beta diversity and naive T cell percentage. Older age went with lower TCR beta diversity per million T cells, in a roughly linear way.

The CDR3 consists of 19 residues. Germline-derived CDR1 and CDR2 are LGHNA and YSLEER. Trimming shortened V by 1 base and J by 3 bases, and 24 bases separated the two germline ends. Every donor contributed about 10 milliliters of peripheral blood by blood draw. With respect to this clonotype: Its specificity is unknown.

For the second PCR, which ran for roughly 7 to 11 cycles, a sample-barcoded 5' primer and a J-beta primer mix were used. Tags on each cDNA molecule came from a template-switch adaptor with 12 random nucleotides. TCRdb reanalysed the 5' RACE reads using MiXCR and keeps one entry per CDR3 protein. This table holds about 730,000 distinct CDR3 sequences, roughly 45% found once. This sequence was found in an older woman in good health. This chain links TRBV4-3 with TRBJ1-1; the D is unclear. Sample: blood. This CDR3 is CASSQVAGSRREEDTEAFF. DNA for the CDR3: TGCGCCAGCAGCCAAGTCGCAGGCAGTAGACGGGAGGAGGACACTGAAGCTTTCTTT.